These T cell receptor beta chains were read from a single sample in a study of blood T cell repertoires in COVID-19. The table came from immunoSEQ multiplex PCR; TCRdb's copy has only in-frame clones and leaves some out. This table holds about 220,000 clones, approximately 80% found once. Source material: PBMCs or T cells enriched from blood (not recorded which). These receptor sequences come from a woman aged 55-75 years who had recovered from COVID-19. Each CDR3 is given with its conserved first and last residue. Each record gives: CDR3 length, D gene, V gene, CDR3 protein. A D gene is named only where the DNA matches it firmly.

length: 12
D: TRBD1
V: TRBV29-1
CDR3: CSAERGQKTQYF

length: 13
D: TRBD2
V: TRBV10-3
CDR3: CAINMERETEQYF

length: 15
D: TRBD1
V: TRBV6-4
CDR3: CASRVEGAKNTEAFF

length: 16
D: TRBD2
V: TRBV5-1
CDR3: CASSPRAGGSTDTQYF

length: 15
D: TRBD1
V: TRBV14
CDR3: CASSPRTGGSTEAFF

length: 16
D: NA
V: TRBV7-9
CDR3: CASSIGTQPSTDTQYF

length: 12
D: NA
V: TRBV7-9
CDR3: CASSLVGVEAFF

length: 14
D: NA
V: TRBV6-1
CDR3: CASSEDSGNTEAFF

length: 15
D: TRBD1
V: TRBV19
CDR3: CASSMTGGSNQPQHF

length: 16
D: TRBD1
V: TRBV24-1
CDR3: CATSDPRTGVPDTQYF

length: 15
D: NA
V: TRBV29-1
CDR3: CSVTSRGGVGYEQYF

length: 15
D: TRBD2
V: TRBV7-3
CDR3: CASSLDTGGIDEQFF

length: 14
D: NA
V: TRBV19
CDR3: CASSKGGGYNEQFF

length: 15
D: NA
V: TRBV6-5
CDR3: CASSRGPQGNQPQHF

length: 16
D: NA
V: TRBV7-9
CDR3: CASSRGRGSSGNTIYF

length: 14
D: NA
V: TRBV3-1/TRBV3-2
CDR3: CASSQQQQTNEQFF

length: 14
D: TRBD2
V: TRBV5-4
CDR3: CASSLGGVRNEQYF

length: 15
D: TRBD1
V: TRBV30
CDR3: CAWSDQRTGNYGYTF

length: 15
D: NA
V: TRBV7-6
CDR3: CASSLALPAGNEQFF

length: 15
D: TRBD1
V: TRBV4-2
CDR3: CASSPRTGRDYGYTF

length: 15
D: TRBD1
V: TRBV18
CDR3: CASSAGQGAPQPQHF

length: 17
D: TRBD2
V: TRBV2
CDR3: CASSYPGLAGAPNEQFF

length: 13
D: NA
V: TRBV11-1
CDR3: CASEALNTGELFF

length: 13
D: TRBD1
V: TRBV10-1
CDR3: CASVRGQGFGYTF

length: 14
D: NA
V: TRBV29-1
CDR3: CSVEDVGAGYGYTF

length: 12
D: NA
V: TRBV12-3/TRBV12-4
CDR3: CASSRTVTEAFF

length: 13
D: NA
V: TRBV10-3
CDR3: CAISEGLGTEQFF

length: 16
D: TRBD2
V: TRBV7-2
CDR3: CASALAGGQSSYEQYF

length: 15
D: TRBD2
V: TRBV5-1
CDR3: CASSWTSGRDHEQYF

length: 17
D: TRBD1
V: TRBV6-2/TRBV6-3
CDR3: CASSSKDRGYSTYEQYF

length: 16
D: NA
V: TRBV19
CDR3: CASSMQSSSYNSPLHF

length: 16
D: TRBD2
V: TRBV30
CDR3: CAWSTASGGALETQYF

length: 12
D: TRBD2
V: TRBV6-5
CDR3: CAGRDGSYEQYF

length: 18
D: NA
V: TRBV5-1
CDR3: CASSLGPSGGTINQPQHF

length: 16
D: NA
V: TRBV7-9
CDR3: CASSLEHGGRQNGYTF

length: 15
D: TRBD1
V: TRBV18
CDR3: CASSPPGQGSYEQYF

length: 15
D: NA
V: TRBV27
CDR3: CASSFWSSGANVLTF

length: 14
D: NA
V: TRBV7-9
CDR3: CASSAQGIADTQYF

length: 14
D: NA
V: TRBV4-2
CDR3: CASSRGGADTEAFF

length: 16
D: NA
V: TRBV2
CDR3: CASSDLPGVDNQPQHF

length: 13
D: NA
V: TRBV3-1/TRBV3-2
CDR3: CASSQGHLVEAFF

length: 12
D: NA
V: TRBV29-1
CDR3: CSVDPVRETQYF

length: 15
D: TRBD1
V: TRBV18
CDR3: CASSFETGLGTEAFF

length: 15
D: NA
V: TRBV12-5
CDR3: CASGLSTGNNYGYTF

length: 14
D: NA
V: TRBV4-3
CDR3: CASSQSGSNYGYTF

length: 13
D: TRBD1
V: TRBV11-3
CDR3: CASSRARGIEQYF

length: 15
D: NA
V: TRBV10-3
CDR3: CAISESRQFNEKLFF

length: 14
D: NA
V: TRBV10-3
CDR3: CAISETGGRVTIYF

length: 12
D: NA
V: TRBV12-3/TRBV12-4
CDR3: CASSSRGYGYTF

length: 15
D: NA
V: TRBV29-1
CDR3: CSVGPPGVRNYGYTF

length: 13
D: NA
V: TRBV3-1/TRBV3-2
CDR3: CASSQARNSEQFF

length: 14
D: NA
V: TRBV5-1
CDR3: CASSAGPSLNEQYF

length: 14
D: NA
V: TRBV24-1
CDR3: CATSDSGTFNEQFF

length: 15
D: TRBD1
V: TRBV4-1
CDR3: CASSPSGQGAWGYTF

length: 13
D: NA
V: TRBV4-1
CDR3: CASSQGRDRGYTF